These T cell receptor beta chains were read from a single sample in a study of cytomegalovirus exposure and HLA in healthy donors. Profiled with immunoSEQ multiplex PCR; TCRdb holds only in-frame clones, not every one. The sample yields about 130,000 clones, about four fifths seen once. Sequenced: PBMCs. The receptors were sampled from a woman in her fifties or sixties in good health and CMV-seropositive. The CDR3 runs from the conserved cysteine through the conserved F or W. The D gene is left open where the match is weak. Size tells how often a clone was seen (once, few, many) or the class of an expanded clone, and some rows leave it out.

V: TRBV4-1; D: NA; size: NA; J: TRBJ2-7; DNA: TGCGCCAGCAGCCAAGACCACCGAGAGTCCTACGAGCAGTACTTC; CDR3: CASSQDHRESYEQYF
V: TRBV6-5; D: NA; size: NA; J: TRBJ1-2; DNA: TGTGCCAGCAGTTACTCGGAGGGGAAGGGTGGCTACACCTTC; CDR3: CASSYSEGKGGYTF
V: TRBV2; D: NA; size: once; J: TRBJ1-2; DNA: TGTGCCAGCAGTACGCGGCCTAACCCTGACTATGGCTACACCTTC; CDR3: CASSTRPNPDYGYTF
V: TRBV7-2; D: TRBD2; size: NA; J: TRBJ2-2; DNA: TGTGCCAGCACCCGACTAGCGGGGTGGATGTTTTTT; CDR3: CASTRLAGWMFF
V: TRBV4-2; D: NA; size: NA; J: TRBJ1-3; DNA: TGTGCCAGCAGCCAATCAGGGGATGGAAACACCATATATTTT; CDR3: CASSQSGDGNTIYF
V: TRBV9; D: NA; size: NA; J: TRBJ2-2; DNA: TGTGCCAGCAGCAGTGAGGGTTCCCCCGTACACGCGAACACCGGGGAGCTGTTTTTT; CDR3: CASSSEGSPVHANTGELFF
V: TRBV27; D: TRBD1; size: NA; J: TRBJ1-5; DNA: TGTGCCCCGTACCGAGGGGACAGCCCAGGCAATCAGCCCCAGCATTTT; CDR3: CAPYRGDSPGNQPQHF
V: TRBV18; D: TRBD1; size: NA; J: TRBJ2-7; DNA: TGTGCCAGCTCACTTCGACAGGGGGCGGCAGAGCAGTACTTC; CDR3: CASSLRQGAAEQYF
V: TRBV4-2; D: NA; size: NA; J: TRBJ1-6; DNA: TGTGCCAGCAGCCAAGAAGTTGTTGGGGGGTCACCCCTCCACTTT; CDR3: CASSQEVVGGSPLHF
V: TRBV29-1; D: NA; size: NA; J: TRBJ1-1; DNA: TGCAGCCTGGGGGGTGTGGGGACTGAAGCTTTCTTT; CDR3: CSLGGVGTEAFF
V: TRBV4-3; D: NA; size: NA; J: TRBJ2-7; DNA: TGCGCCAGCAGCAAACAGGGCTACGAGCAGTACTTC; CDR3: CASSKQGYEQYF
V: TRBV11-2; D: TRBD2; size: NA; J: TRBJ2-2; DNA: TGTGCCAGCAGCGCTAGCGGGAGGGGCGGGGAGCTGTTTTTT; CDR3: CASSASGRGGELFF
V: TRBV18; D: NA; size: NA; J: TRBJ2-1; DNA: TGTGCCAGCTCACCACTAGCCGGTAGCTCCTACAATGAGCAGTTCTTC; CDR3: CASSPLAGSSYNEQFF
V: TRBV7-9; D: NA; size: few; J: TRBJ1-1; DNA: TGTGCCAGCAGCTTAGTTGCCCAGGTCCAGTTGAACACTGAAGCTTTCTTT; CDR3: CASSLVAQVQLNTEAFF
V: TRBV11-3; D: NA; size: NA; J: TRBJ2-2; DNA: TGTGCCAGCAGCCATCCGGGGGTTTCGGGGACGGGGGAGCTGTTTTTT; CDR3: CASSHPGVSGTGELFF
V: TRBV5-5; D: NA; size: few; J: TRBJ1-1; DNA: TGTGCCAGCAGCTCTCGACAGGCTACGTATTTGAACACTGAAGCTTTCTTT; CDR3: CASSSRQATYLNTEAFF
V: TRBV7-9; D: TRBD1; size: NA; J: TRBJ1-2; DNA: TGTGCCAGCAGCCTTGGGACAGGCTATGGCTACACCTTC; CDR3: CASSLGTGYGYTF
V: TRBV7-2; D: TRBD2; size: NA; J: TRBJ2-5; DNA: TGTGCCAGCAGCTGGGGACTAGCGGGAGGAGAGACCCAGTACTTC; CDR3: CASSWGLAGGETQYF
V: TRBV5-1; D: NA; size: NA; J: TRBJ2-5; DNA: TGCGCCAGCAGCTCGGGACACTTGTACCAAGAGACCCAGTACTTC; CDR3: CASSSGHLYQETQYF
V: TRBV13; D: TRBD2; size: NA; J: TRBJ2-1; DNA: TGTGCCAGCAGCCCCTACCAGCGGGGGAGTGAGCAGTTCTTC; CDR3: CASSPYQRGSEQFF
V: TRBV5-1; D: TRBD1; size: few; J: TRBJ1-2; DNA: TGCGCCAGCGGCCGAGGGGGCGGTGACTATGGCTACACCTTC; CDR3: CASGRGGGDYGYTF
V: TRBV7-8; D: NA; size: once; J: TRBJ2-7; DNA: TGTGCCAGCAGCTACAGGAGGGAAACCTACGAGCAGTACTTC; CDR3: CASSYRRETYEQYF
V: TRBV19; D: TRBD2; size: NA; J: TRBJ2-6; DNA: TGTGCCAGTAGTATAATCGGGGGACTAGCGGGAACCTTC; CDR3: CASSIIGGLAGTF
V: TRBV6-6; D: NA; size: NA; J: TRBJ1-1; DNA: TGTGCCAGCAGTGCGCGTGCGGTGGATGCTTTCTTT; CDR3: CASSARAVDAFF
V: TRBV7-2; D: TRBD2; size: NA; J: TRBJ2-1; DNA: TGTGCCAGCAGTTACTCCGGGACTAGCGGGGGAGCCGAGCAGTTCTTC; CDR3: CASSYSGTSGGAEQFF
V: TRBV19; D: NA; size: few; J: TRBJ1-5; DNA: TGTGCCAGTAGTAAGCAGGCTACCTTTCTATCTGGCAATCAGCCCCAGCATTTT; CDR3: CASSKQATFLSGNQPQHF
V: TRBV27; D: NA; size: few; J: TRBJ2-6; DNA: TGTGCCAGCAGTTTATTATACAGTGCATCTGGGGCCAACGTCCTGACTTTC; CDR3: CASSLLYSASGANVLTF
V: TRBV5-4; D: NA; size: NA; J: TRBJ2-3; DNA: TGTGCCAGCAGTAAGATCGACAGGAGAACCACAGATACGCAGTATTTT; CDR3: CASSKIDRRTTDTQYF
V: TRBV7-2; D: TRBD2; size: NA; J: TRBJ2-7; DNA: TGTGCCAGCAGCTTAGCGGGACTAGCGGGAGTCCTCGGGGGCGAGCAGTACTTC; CDR3: CASSLAGLAGVLGGEQYF
V: TRBV9; D: TRBD2; size: NA; J: TRBJ2-1; DNA: TGTGCCAGCAGCGTAGGCGGGAGGGGCTACAATGAGCAGTTCTTC; CDR3: CASSVGGRGYNEQFF
V: TRBV7-6; D: NA; size: NA; J: TRBJ2-1; DNA: TGTGCCAGCCGGGATGGACAGAGCTCCTACAATGAGCAGTTCTTC; CDR3: CASRDGQSSYNEQFF
V: TRBV4-1; D: TRBD2; size: NA; J: TRBJ2-1; DNA: TGCGCCAGCAGCACCCGTAGCGGGGGGGCCAGGAACAATGAGCAGTTCTTC; CDR3: CASSTRSGGARNNEQFF
V: TRBV2; D: TRBD1; size: NA; J: TRBJ1-2; DNA: TGTGCCAGCAGTGAAGACAGGGGTGATGGCTACACCTTC; CDR3: CASSEDRGDGYTF
V: TRBV29-1; D: TRBD1; size: NA; J: TRBJ1-6; DNA: TGCAGCGTAAAGGGGACAGGTGGCAATTCACCCCTCCACTTT; CDR3: CSVKGTGGNSPLHF
V: TRBV7-3; D: NA; size: NA; J: TRBJ2-3; DNA: TGTGCCAGCAGCTTAGAAGCGGAACAGACGCAGTATTTT; CDR3: CASSLEAEQTQYF
V: TRBV5-1; D: NA; size: once; J: TRBJ2-7; DNA: TGCGCCAGCAGCGCACAGGGTACCTACGAGCAGTACTTC; CDR3: CASSAQGTYEQYF
V: TRBV7-8; D: TRBD1; size: NA; J: TRBJ1-2; DNA: TGTGCCAGCAGCCCAGCCGGACAGGGGGGTTCTTCTCTCTATGGCTACACCTTC; CDR3: CASSPAGQGGSSLYGYTF
V: TRBV10-3; D: NA; size: NA; J: TRBJ2-7; DNA: TGTGCCATCAGTGCCCGGACATCAAACTACGAGCAGTACTTC; CDR3: CAISARTSNYEQYF
V: TRBV4-1; D: NA; size: NA; J: TRBJ2-1; DNA: TGCGCCAGCAGCCCGCGAGAGGGTGCACATGAGCAGTTCTTC; CDR3: CASSPREGAHEQFF
V: TRBV5-1; D: NA; size: NA; J: TRBJ1-1; DNA: TGCGCCAGCAGCTTTGGCCTTAGGGAGGACACTGAAGCTTTCTTT; CDR3: CASSFGLREDTEAFF
V: TRBV7-2; D: NA; size: once; J: TRBJ2-5; DNA: TGTGCCAGCAGCCCTAGCCCGGGGTCGTCTTTGAAGCAGTACTTC; CDR3: CASSPSPGSSLKQYF
V: TRBV5-1; D: NA; size: once; J: TRBJ2-3; DNA: TGCGCCAGCAGCGAGGGGGAGCCGGGAGATACGCAGTATTTT; CDR3: CASSEGEPGDTQYF
V: TRBV7-9; D: TRBD1; size: NA; J: TRBJ1-1; DNA: TGTGCCAGCAGCTCCCGACAGGGTGTGAACACTGAAGCTTTCTTT; CDR3: CASSSRQGVNTEAFF
V: TRBV19; D: TRBD1; size: NA; J: TRBJ2-3; DNA: TGTGCCAGTAGTTCGGGACAGGGGTCTAAAGATACGCAGTATTTT; CDR3: CASSSGQGSKDTQYF
V: TRBV2; D: TRBD2; size: NA; J: TRBJ2-2; DNA: TGTGCCAGCACCCCGTTAACTAGCGGCACCGGGGAGCTGTTTTTT; CDR3: CASTPLTSGTGELFF
V: TRBV28; D: NA; size: NA; J: TRBJ2-3; DNA: TGTGCCAGCAGTCCAGAACTAGCTCCTAGCACAGATACGCAGTATTTT; CDR3: CASSPELAPSTDTQYF
V: TRBV19; D: TRBD1; size: few; J: TRBJ2-7; DNA: TGTGCCAGTAGCCGGGGACAGGGCAAGGTCGAGCAGTACTTC; CDR3: CASSRGQGKVEQYF
V: TRBV10-3; D: TRBD1; size: NA; J: TRBJ2-7; DNA: TGTGCCATCAGGGGGGCGGGACAGGGGGCTCTTTCATCCTACGAGCAGTACTTC; CDR3: CAIRGAGQGALSSYEQYF
V: TRBV6-1; D: TRBD2; size: NA; J: TRBJ2-1; DNA: TGTGCCAGCAGTGGGCGGGAGAACTCCTACAATGAGCAGTTCTTC; CDR3: CASSGRENSYNEQFF
V: TRBV6-5; D: NA; size: NA; J: TRBJ1-1; DNA: TGTGCCAGCAGTTACTGGGCTTCCACCTCCGTGATAGAAGCTTTCTTT; CDR3: CASSYWASTSVIEAFF
V: TRBV7-7; D: NA; size: few; J: TRBJ2-1; DNA: TGTGCCAGCAGCTTAGGCGGAAGCTACAATGAGCAGTTCTTC; CDR3: CASSLGGSYNEQFF
V: TRBV11-1; D: TRBD1; size: once; J: TRBJ2-7; DNA: TGTGCCAGCAGCTTAACGGGACAGGGGTCCTACGAGCAGTACTTC; CDR3: CASSLTGQGSYEQYF
V: TRBV7-6; D: NA; size: NA; J: TRBJ1-4; DNA: TGTGCCAGCAGCTTAGGTTTTCTGGCAAATGAAAAACTGTTTTTT; CDR3: CASSLGFLANEKLFF
V: TRBV4-1; D: NA; size: NA; J: TRBJ1-5; DNA: TGCGCCAGCAGCCAAGGACAGGGCAATCAGCCCCAGCATTTT; CDR3: CASSQGQGNQPQHF
V: TRBV6-1; D: TRBD1; size: NA; J: TRBJ1-5; DNA: TGTGCCACTGGAGGGGGCAACGTGGGCAATCAGCCCCAGCATTTT; CDR3: CATGGGNVGNQPQHF
V: TRBV5-1; D: TRBD2; size: NA; J: TRBJ2-5; DNA: TGCGCCAGCAGCCCGGGACTAAGGGTTTTAGGGACCCAGTACTTC; CDR3: CASSPGLRVLGTQYF
V: TRBV5-1; D: NA; size: once; J: TRBJ1-1; DNA: TGCGCCAGCAGCTTCCAAGGGGCTACCACTGAAGCTTTCTTT; CDR3: CASSFQGATTEAFF
V: TRBV9; D: TRBD1; size: few; J: TRBJ1-2; DNA: TGTGCCAGCAGCGTCGGGACAGGCTATGGCTACACCTTC; CDR3: CASSVGTGYGYTF
V: TRBV7-3; D: NA; size: NA; J: TRBJ1-6; DNA: TGTGCCAGCAGCACGCAGGGGCCATATAATTCACCCCTCCACTTT; CDR3: CASSTQGPYNSPLHF
V: TRBV6-1; D: TRBD1; size: NA; J: TRBJ1-6; DNA: TGTGCCAGCAGCTGGGGACAGCTTTCTGGTTCACCCCTCCACTTT; CDR3: CASSWGQLSGSPLHF